A selection of T cell receptor beta chains follows, all from one sample in a study of blood T cell repertoires in COVID-19. Repertoires were generated with immunoSEQ multiplex PCR, while TCRdb's copy carries only in-frame clones and drops some. Here the sample spans about 280,000 clones, 85% being singletons. The specimen was peripheral blood. These receptors came from a man aged 50-59 years with active or convalescent COVID-19. CDR3s include the opening cysteine and the closing phenylalanine or tryptophan. D genes are given only for firm matches.

d_call v_call cdr3_aa
TRBD1 TRBV5-1 CASSRGQAAGNTIYF
TRBD1 TRBV19 CASSPTGGQGASEAFF
NA TRBV5-6 CASSLVGDSTTEQFF
TRBD2 TRBV10-3 CAISPSGRANTGELFF
NA TRBV18 CASALGTSTDTQYF
TRBD1 TRBV2 CASRLRGRPEAFF
NA TRBV5-5 CASSLEGNSPLHF
TRBD1 TRBV18 CASSPGQARGYTF
NA TRBV12-3/TRBV12-4 CASSLRGLNEQFF
NA TRBV3-1/TRBV3-2 CASSPDRPNYGYTF
TRBD2 TRBV7-8 CASSLPSGRAEVTGELFF
TRBD2 TRBV6-5 CASRVSRDYLYEQYF
TRBD2 TRBV29-1 CSVGGGWSSYEQYF
NA TRBV2 CASSEKNKQGQPQHF
TRBD2 TRBV2 CASSGGLAENIQYF
TRBD1 TRBV7-2 CASSFGQGNSPLHF
TRBD1 TRBV9 CASSPTPERTGQGDEQFF
NA TRBV10-1 CASSESGRVDTEAFF
TRBD1 TRBV5-5 CASSGSGQGGTNEQFF
TRBD1 TRBV11-2 CASSLGRDSPYEQYF
NA TRBV15 CATSRDTGQIYEQYF
TRBD1 TRBV4-1 CAGSQETGGQGDQPQHF
TRBD2 TRBV29-1 CSVAGLAVPSYNEQFF
NA TRBV27 CASPLRRGEQYF
NA TRBV19 CASGQGRGTGELFF
TRBD1 TRBV6-5 CASSYLGQGADAFF
NA TRBV5-6 CASSFGVTHSGYGYTF
NA TRBV7-8 CASSSSRDSIRRYNEQFF
NA TRBV12-3/TRBV12-4 CASSLRGKNIQYF
NA TRBV6-5 CASSYSGGTEAFF
TRBD2 TRBV28 CASSLAGGIDNEQFF
TRBD2 TRBV5-1 CASSLVLAGGDEQFF
NA TRBV10-1 CASSGNTNTEAFF
NA TRBV9 CASSVAAGKNTGELFF
TRBD2 TRBV15 CATSRRDYWGNEQFF
NA TRBV27 CASSLSGGNQPQHF
TRBD1 TRBV6-6 CASTRTGTGANEQFF
NA TRBV28 CASSHRGRITGELFF
NA TRBV9 CASSRNGATDTQYF
NA TRBV18 CASSPTLEGYTF
NA TRBV6-5 CASSRTKGAYEQYF
NA TRBV19 CASSLEPPDTQYF
TRBD2 TRBV7-2 CASTLAGGPQETQYF
NA TRBV18 CASSPGQIATDTQYF
TRBD2 TRBV4-1 CASSQGGLAGVGTGELFF
NA TRBV7-9 CASSPQGPGEQYF
NA TRBV6-5 CASTRGGDFNGLHF
TRBD2 TRBV24-1 CATSDHGTSGNYNEQFF
TRBD2 TRBV12-5 CASGLVLSGGTVEQYF